Below are 31 T cell receptor beta chains sequenced from a single sample in a study of spatial heterogeneity in lung cancer. Sample time point: sample taken at primary tumor resection. TCRdb used MiXCR to reprocess the 5' RACE reads, holding one entry per CDR3 protein. The sample contains approximately 44,000 distinct CDR3 sequences, approximately 15% of which appear only once. This material consisted of PBMCs, taken at surgery. These receptors all come from a male donor with early-stage non-small cell lung cancer.

The sample holds a few counts of this clonotype. This chain uses TRBV20-1 with TRBJ2-2; TRBD1 or TRBD2 may be the D gene (5 bases each). The CDR3 runs 14 residues. V dropped 3 bases and J dropped 6 bases, with 14 bases sitting between them. CDR1 is DFQATT and CDR2 is SNEGSKA in the germline V gene (reference sequence). Here the CDR3 DNA reads TGCAGTGCTAGTCACAGGAGGCTCGCCGGGGAGCTGTTTTTT. Its protein is CSASHRRLAGELFF.

This clonotype was seen a few times. The chain carries TRBV7-9 and TRBJ2-2; D unclear. This CDR3 comprises 14 residues. Trimming removed 1 base at V and 5 bases at J, with 8 bases between. The germline gives CDR1 SEHNR, CDR2 FQNEAQ (reference sequence). The CDR3 loop is CASSLGDLTGELFF. CDR3 nucleotide sequence: TGTGCCAGCAGCTTAGGGGATCTGACCGGGGAGCTGTTTTTT.

The rearrangement links TRBV5-1 to TRBJ2-7; 8 nucleotides align to TRBD1. Germline CDR1 reads SGHRS; CDR2 reads YFSETQ. Trimming removed 3 bases from V and 4 bases from J; junction bases left unmatched: 6. The CDR3 length is 14 residues. The CDR3 nucleotides read TGCGCCAGCAGCTCGCAGGGGGCGGAGTACGAGCAGTACTTC. This encodes CASSSQGAEYEQYF.

This clonotype was counted ten times or more. The chain has TRBV5-1 and TRBJ2-5, with D perhaps TRBD1 (5 bases). CDR3 length: 13 amino acids. Trimming removed 4 bases from V and 8 bases from J, with 15 bases in between. Germline V CDR1 and CDR2: SGHRS, YFSETQ. CDR3 region: CASSPERQGTQYF. CDR3 sequence (DNA): TGCGCCAGCAGCCCGGAGCGTCAGGGTACCCAGTACTTC.

Concerning this clonotype: Germline is not matched at one junction end, which may reflect a read error. The chain combines TRBV7-7 with TRBJ2-5, with 10 bases identical to TRBD2. The CDR3 is made up of 15 amino acids. Germline CDR1 is SSHAT and CDR2 is FNYEAQ (reference sequence). CDR3: CASSDGLAGVQTQYF. The CDR3 nucleotides are TGTGCTAGCAGCGATGGGCTAGCGGGGGTCCAGACCCAGTACTTC.

The chain couples TRBV20-1 to TRBJ1-4, with D unresolved. CDR1 and CDR2 (germline): DFQATT, SNEGSKA (reference sequence). The V end lost 2 bases, the J end lost 4 bases, and 8 bases lay between the germline ends. The CDR3 is 13 residues long. CDR3 bases: TGCAGTGCTAGATTGGAAGTTAATGAAAAACTGTTTTTT. It codes for CSARLEVNEKLFF.

This clonotype was recorded many times. The chain links TRBV12-3 or TRBV12-4 to TRBJ1-5; no clear D. The CDR3 runs 12 residues. Trimming took off 6 bases at V and 1 base at J, with 4 bases between the two ends. The CDR3 reads CASSGSNQPQHF. CDR3 coding DNA: TGTGCCAGCAGCGGGAGCAATCAGCCCCAGCATTTT.

On this clonotype itself: The conserved phenylalanine or tryptophan normally closing the CDR3 is absent here, so this likely arose from a read error. The genes are TRBV18 and TRBJ1-4; TRBD1 matches 8 bases. Trimming cost V 2 bases and J 7 bases; bases outside gene matches: 3. Looked up from germline, CDR1 is KGHSH and CDR2 is LQKENI. The CDR3 is 14 amino acids. The CDR3 loop is CASSPSRGREKLFV. CDR3 in DNA: TGTGCCAGCTCACCAAGCAGGGGGCGTGAAAAACTGTTTGTT.

The chain has TRBV14 and TRBJ2-7, with 7 bases identical to TRBD1. The V gene's germline CDR1 is SGHDN and CDR2 FVKESK. The length of the CDR3 is 12 residues. V gave up 8 bases and J gave up 6 bases; unmatched junction bases: 7. The CDR3 DNA reads TGTGCCAGCGGAACCACAGGGGTCGAGCAGTACTTC. Translating gives CASGTTGVEQYF. Supplemented by reference TRBV14 and TRBJ2-7, the full variable domain reads EAGVTQFPSHSVIEKGQTVTLRCDPISGHDNLYWYRRVMGKEIKFLLHFVKESKQDESGMPNNRFLAERTGGTYSTLKVQPAELEDSGVYFCASGTTGVEQYFGPGTRLTVT.

This clonotype occurred a few times. The chain links TRBV18 to TRBJ1-1; TRBD1 matches 8 bases. V shed 5 bases, J shed 1 base, and the junction held 6 bases outside the gene matches. Germline V lookup: CDR1 KGHSH, CDR2 LQKENI. The CDR3 is made up of 15 amino acids. The CDR3, as DNA: TGTGCCAGCTCAGACCGGACAGGGACGAACACTGAAGCTTTCTTT. Translated: CASSDRTGTNTEAFF.

The chain combines TRBV12-3 or TRBV12-4 with TRBJ1-4; perhaps TRBD1 as D (5 bases). CDR3 length: 17 residues. V was trimmed by 0 bases and J by 3 bases, leaving 14 bases between them. CDR3: CASSLALTGRSNEKLFF. CDR3 in DNA: TGTGCCAGCAGTTTAGCCCTAACGGGGCGATCTAATGAAAAACTGTTTTTT.

This clonotype was seen a handful of times. The J gene is TRBJ1-2, the V gene TRBV7-2; D remains unclear. Trimming cost V 5 bases and J 4 bases, with 14 bases left between them. The CDR3 length is 14 residues. Germline V gene data show CDR1 as SGHTA and CDR2 as FQGNSA. The CDR3 loop is CASSRGWDFYGYTF. As DNA, the CDR3 is TGTGCCAGCAGCCGTGGATGGGATTTCTATGGCTACACCTTC.

The V gene is TRBV3-1, the J gene TRBJ1-1; perhaps TRBD1 as D (5 bases). V lost 1 base and J lost 0, with 18 bases in between. The CDR3 loop spans 18 amino acids. The V gene's germline CDR1 is LGHDT and CDR2 YNNKEL (reference sequence). The CDR3 DNA reads as TGTGCCAGCAGCCAAGCGGGAACAGTCGAGGGACTGAACACTGAAGCTTTCTTT. It encodes CASSQAGTVEGLNTEAFF.

This clonotype has a handful of counts. The chain recombines TRBV5-6 with TRBJ2-2, with TRBD2 identical over 9 bases. After removal of 1 base from V and 5 bases from J, the junction contained 3 bases not matched to a gene. This CDR3 comprises 15 residues. Germline lookup yields CDR1 SGHDT and CDR2 YYEEEE. Written as DNA, the CDR3 is TGTGCCAGCAGCTTGTTGGGACTAGCTACCGGGGAGCTGTTTTTT. Amino acids: CASSLLGLATGELFF.

The sample holds a few counts of this clonotype. The chain links TRBV5-6 to TRBJ1-2; D not resolved. CDR1 is SGHDT and CDR2 is YYEEEE in the germline V gene. There are 13 residues in the CDR3. Trimming shortened V by 4 bases and J by 8 bases, and 15 bases separated the two germline ends. In DNA form, the CDR3 reads TGTGCCAGCAGCCCTGACACTTATCTCGGCTACACCTTC. Translation gives CASSPDTYLGYTF.

Ten or more counts support this clonotype. The V gene is TRBV6-1, the J gene TRBJ1-5; maybe TRBD1 (6 bases). The V end was cut by 6 bases, the J end by 5 bases, with 11 bases between. This CDR3 spans 13 amino acids. Per the germline V gene, CDR1 is MNHNS and CDR2 is SASEGT. As DNA, the CDR3 is TGTGCCAGCAGGCCCGACAGGTATCAGCCCCAGCATTTT. Protein sequence: CASRPDRYQPQHF.

In its sample, this clonotype was seen a few times. The V gene is TRBV5-1, the J gene TRBJ1-5; no clear D. This CDR3 region has 13 residues. V was trimmed by 5 bases and J by 0 bases, leaving 6 bases between them. Germline V CDR1 and CDR2: SGHRS, YFSETQ. CDR3 DNA: TGCGCCAGCAGGGCCGATAGCAATCAGCCCCAGCATTTT. Protein: CASRADSNQPQHF.

At least ten counts were recorded for this clonotype. J is TRBJ2-7 and V is TRBV28; D may be TRBD2 (6 bases). The V gene lost 6 bases and the J gene lost 5 bases, with 11 bases spanning the gap. The germline V gene encodes CDR1 MDHEN and CDR2 SYDVKM. This CDR3 spans 12 amino acids. The CDR3 DNA sequence: TGTGCCAGCAGAGGGACTCTCCACGAGCAGTACTTC. Translating it yields CASRGTLHEQYF.

V and J are TRBV5-1 and TRBJ1-1, with no clear D. CDR1 is SGHRS and CDR2 is YFSETQ in the germline V gene. The V gene lost 0 bases and the J gene lost 3 bases, with 0 bases spanning the gap. The CDR3 is 11 amino acids. CDR3 in amino acids: CASSLDTEAFF. The CDR3 nucleotides are TGCGCCAGCAGCTTGGACACTGAAGCTTTCTTT.

The V call is TRBV12-3 or TRBV12-4, the J call TRBJ2-1, with D maybe TRBD2 (5 bases). The CDR3 is made up of 13 amino acids. The ends were cut back, 8 bases at V and 3 bases at J, with 11 bases in the middle. The CDR3 is CASRTAVYNEQFF. The CDR3 nucleotides read TGTGCCAGCCGGACTGCGGTCTACAATGAGCAGTTCTTC.

This clonotype was found a few times. V and J are TRBV5-5 and TRBJ1-1; perhaps TRBD1 as D (6 bases). V gave up 2 bases and J gave up 1 base, with 9 bases separating them. Germline V CDR1 and CDR2: SGHKS, YYEKEE (reference sequence). There are 14 residues in the CDR3. This chain's CDR3 is CASSFSGANTEAFF. The CDR3 DNA reads as TGTGCCAGCAGCTTTTCGGGGGCGAACACTGAAGCTTTCTTT.

This clonotype was counted only a few times. The chain joins TRBV2 to TRBJ1-1; TRBD1 agrees at 9 bases. CDR1 SNHLY and CDR2 FYNNEI come from the germline V gene. This CDR3 region has 13 residues. The V and J ends lost 6 bases and 6 bases, in that order; junction bases with no gene match: 5. CDR3: CASSPGQGPEAFF. For the CDR3, the DNA is TGTGCCAGCAGCCCGGGACAGGGCCCTGAAGCTTTCTTT.

This clonotype was seen many times. The chain links TRBV5-1 to TRBJ2-5, with 7 positions matching TRBD1. The CDR3 totals 14 residues. Losses at the gene ends were 3 bases for V and 2 bases for J; bases not matched to a gene: 4. The germline V gene encodes CDR1 SGHRS and CDR2 YFSETQ. CDR3 sequence (DNA): TGCGCCAGCAGCTCCGGGACAGTGCAAGAGACCCAGTACTTC. Protein product: CASSSGTVQETQYF. The entire variable domain, with the rest obtained from reference TRBV5-1 and TRBJ2-5, is as follows: KAGVTQTPRYLIKTRGQQVTLSCSPISGHRSVSWYQQTPGQGLQFLFEYFSETQRNKGNFPGRFSGRQFSNSRSEMNVSTLELGDSALYLCASSSGTVQETQYFGPGTRLLVL.

This clonotype was recorded many times. The J gene is TRBJ1-1, the V gene TRBV14; no reliable D call. The V end lost 1 base, the J end lost 11 bases, and 17 bases lay between the germline ends. This CDR3 is 14 amino acids long. The germline CDR1 and CDR2 sequences are SGHDN and FVKESK. CDR3 DNA: TGTGCCAGCAGCCAAGCTAGCCCATCGGTAGGTGCTTTCTTT. Translated: CASSQASPSVGAFF.

This clonotype came up a few times. The chain uses TRBV5-1 and TRBJ2-1, with D perhaps given as TRBD1 or TRBD2 (5 bases each). The CDR3 loop spans 13 amino acids. Germline values: CDR1 SGHRS, CDR2 YFSETQ. V lost 4 bases and J 12 bases, leaving 17 bases between the germline ends. CDR3 amino acids: CASSPFLRDLQFF. The CDR3 nucleotides are TGCGCCAGCAGCCCGTTTTTAAGGGACCTGCAGTTCTTC.

There are many counts of this clonotype. This sequence joins TRBV7-3 and TRBJ1-6; D remains ambiguous. Trimming stripped 2 bases from V and 6 bases from J, with 2 bases between. The CDR3 has 12 amino acids. Germline-derived CDR1 and CDR2 are SGHTA and FQGTGA. The CDR3 spells CASSLANSPLHF. The CDR3 nucleotides read TGTGCCAGCAGCTTAGCTAATTCACCCCTCCACTTT.

The chain carries TRBV13 and TRBJ2-1; possibly TRBD1 for D (6 bases). The germline V gene encodes CDR1 PRHDT and CDR2 FYEKMQ (reference sequence). The CDR3 is 15 residues long. V gave up 3 bases and J gave up 0 bases, with 9 bases separating them. The CDR3 bases are TGTGCCAGCAGCTTCGAGGGGGACTCCTACAATGAGCAGTTCTTC. It yields the protein CASSFEGDSYNEQFF.

Only one count was recorded for this clonotype. This chain connects TRBV15 to TRBJ1-3; D gene uncertain. Trimming removed 0 bases from V and 0 bases from J, with 9 bases in between. There are 16 residues in the CDR3. CDR1 LNHNV and CDR2 YYDKDF come from the germline V gene (reference sequence). In nucleotides, the CDR3 is TGTGCCACCAGCAGAGATTCCGTGCGCTCTGGAAACACCATATATTTT. Encoded protein: CATSRDSVRSGNTIYF.

There are a few counts of this clonotype. The chain joins TRBV5-1 to TRBJ1-1; D may be TRBD1 (5 bases). V gave up 4 bases and J gave up 5 bases, with 12 bases separating them. CDR3 size: 13 residues. Germline-derived CDR1 and CDR2 are SGHRS and YFSETQ. CDR3 amino acids: CASSQGPSTEAFF. CDR3 bases: TGCGCCAGCAGCCAGGGACCTTCGACTGAAGCTTTCTTT.

This clonotype was seen repeatedly, ten times or more. This chain links TRBV4-3 with TRBJ1-5; D gene unclear. The CDR3 runs 13 residues. Germline CDR1 is LGHNA and CDR2 is YSLEER. V was cut by 0 bases and J by 7 bases, with 7 bases left in between. CDR3 loop: CASSQDIGQPQHF. The CDR3 coding sequence is TGCGCCAGCAGCCAAGATATAGGCCAGCCCCAGCATTTT.

The V and J genes are TRBV5-1 and TRBJ2-2; 7 bases match TRBD1. The CDR3 has 13 amino acids. V lost 3 bases to trimming and J lost 4 bases; unmatched junction nucleotides: 0. CDR1 and CDR2 from the germline V gene are SGHRS and YFSETQ. In DNA, the CDR3 is TGCGCCAGCAGCTGGACAGGCACCGGGGAGCTGTTTTTT. Translating gives CASSWTGTGELFF. Using reference TRBV5-1 and TRBJ2-2 for the parts outside the CDR3, the full variable domain is KAGVTQTPRYLIKTRGQQVTLSCSPISGHRSVSWYQQTPGQGLQFLFEYFSETQRNKGNFPGRFSGRQFSNSRSEMNVSTLELGDSALYLCASSWTGTGELFFGEGSRLTVL.